The present T cell receptor beta chain was sequenced within a study of cytomegalovirus exposure and HLA in healthy donors (dated 2017 in TCRdb). For context, the study as a whole: An earlier analysis of approximately 640 of the donors reported 250 to 350 Gb of sequence data and 117 million unique TCR beta sequences from approximately 180 million T cells. Across around 400 genotyped donors of the cohort, an average of approximately 240,000 unique TCR beta nucleotide sequences per donor were sequenced, and approximately 17% of those sequences were non-productive. To predict cytomegalovirus infection status, the study brought together high-throughput TCR immunosequencing, statistical association of individual TCRs with disease status, and machine learning. Of the 350 to 450 genotyped donors, approximately 83% fell in the genetic ancestry cluster associated with self-reported Caucasian donors. The T cell repertoires of several hundred subjects were profiled by immunosequencing and related to cytomegalovirus serostatus. Rather than drawing on any new phenotypic data, the later analysis identified candidate immune exposures from TCR beta sequences and the way those sequences occurred across donors. Roughly 5 DR-DQ haplotypes were handled as single units for association and clustering, since linkage in the cohort was strong. To decide whether each TCR beta V gene segment behaved as functional or pseudogenic, an earlier analysis of 587 of the donors relied on high-throughput TCR beta sequencing. All discovery cohort repertoires had been generated using a single sequencing platform. Class I and class II HLA loci were covered by the typing at four-digit resolution. A separate validation cohort of 100 to 150 different subjects was used in addition to the roughly 720-subject first cohort. The study aimed to test whether signatures of past pathogen exposure could be identified by cataloging public T cell receptors. The number of donors typed differed by locus, with 629-630 for A, B, C, DRB1 and DQB1, 522 for DQA1, 600 to 610 for DPA1, and about 450 for DPB1. Alongside the repertoire data, information on donor age, sex, ethnicity and CMV serostatus was compiled. Roughly 310 gigabases of sequencing data and approximately 85 million unique TCR sequences were included in an early release covering several hundred HLA-typed donors. A later analysis re-examined previously published TCR beta repertoires from more than 600 donors and added high-resolution HLA genotyping to investigate patterns of TCR occurrence. A later genetic analysis took genome-wide SNP genotypes for about 55% of the 666 donors and used that subset as a discovery cohort. The study at large found these results: According to the authors, the approach could potentially be generalized to other disease states and immunological phenotypes. A further reported finding was that TCR beta sequences accurately predicted the HLA-A and HLA-B alleles for most subjects in the first cohort. When HLA alleles, especially DR and DQ, strongly co-occurred, TCR associations were difficult to assign to individual alleles. Compared with equally common non-associated chains, HLA-associated TCR beta chains in a later analysis were more clonally expanded and had lower generation probabilities. In vitro tests confirmed that a few of the cytomegalovirus-associated TCR beta chains recognize cytomegalovirus antigens. In a later analysis, TCR association rates were found to vary across HLA loci, with the most associated TCRs seen for DRB1 alleles and the fewest for HLA-C alleles. Correlated functional status among segregating V segments might reflect linkage disequilibrium, but an unknown experimental factor could not be ruled out. Broadly in line with IMGT annotations, most TCR beta V segments showed up in productive rearrangements about 87% or about 30% of the time in an earlier analysis of approximately 600 of the donors. According to a later analysis, most CMV-associated TCR beta chains appeared to be HLA-restricted, and the HLA associations seemed to be driven largely by CMV exposure. Compared with the approximately 670-donor mean, donors in an Asian-associated ancestry cluster had fewer N-insertions in productive TCRs, according to a later genetic analysis. A cluster of highly shared sequence variants was judged likely to be a technical artifact of the sequencing pipeline. Some IMGT-functional V segments, including TRBV6-2 and TRBV6-3, could not be told apart with the 87-base-pair reads, so those segments were excluded. Across donors, most TCR sequences were observed very rarely, whereas some public TCRs were present in many individuals. The only immune exposure information available for the cohort was CMV serostatus. Presence/absence analyses assumed roughly uniform sequencing depth across donors, an assumption that may not hold. Cytomegalovirus status was reported to be diagnosed by the classifier with high specificity and sensitivity in both the original and validation cohorts. HLA typing was unavailable for some donors at each locus, so association tests used only the typed subset. A later analysis reported that several top co-occurrence clusters appeared linked to parvovirus B19, influenza, CMV and Epstein-Barr virus. Specific HLA alleles were associated with around 18,000 TCR beta sequences at a false discovery rate of 0.05 in a later analysis. A later genetic analysis associated a missense DCLRE1C variant with V-gene and J-gene trimming of TCR beta chains, and an independent cohort replicated the association. In the study, around 160 TCR beta chains were listed as associated with cytomegalovirus. Around 16 rarely observed V segments, including chromosome 9 orphons, were excluded from the earlier analysis of a few hundred of the donors because counts were too low. In this cohort, only TCR beta chains were sequenced, and detectable features were limited by the absence of alpha or paired-chain data.

The receptor library was made with the immunoSEQ multiplex PCR assay. For the multiplex PCR, a mixture combining 60 forward primers for TCR Vbeta segments and 13 reverse primers for TCR Jbeta segments was used. The CDR3 region of rearranged TCR beta genes was amplified from genomic DNA by a multiplex PCR assay. The Illumina HiSeq System was used to sequence the amplified TCR beta libraries as 87-base-pair reads. For the original study's pipeline: A later analysis tallied tens of millions of unique TCR beta chains across the approximately 670 repertoires, and about 10 million of those chains were shared by two or more donors. A nearest-neighbor algorithm error-corrected the raw reads and collapsed the reads into unique sequences, merging closely related sequences to remove PCR and sequencing errors. V, D and J gene segments were assigned by aligning CDR3 sequences to IMGT reference sequences. Each retained sequence needed at least a six-nucleotide match to both a V gene segment and a J gene segment. A rearrangement counted as productive if the CDR3 had no stop codons and remained in frame with V and J, and every other rearrangement counted as non-productive. Following IMGT convention, CDR3 was defined as the stretch from the second conserved V-encoded cysteine up to the conserved J-encoded phenylalanine. The earlier analysis of 587 of the donors excluded any sequence lacking an unambiguous match to a single V gene segment. An earlier analysis of several hundred of the donors called V segments functional above 56.7% productive rearrangements and segregating when the between-donor standard deviation exceeded 5%. A statistical classification framework was built to diagnose cytomegalovirus status from the catalog of TCR beta chain sequences. V and J gene assignment, in a later analysis, came from comparing TCR nucleotide sequences with IMGT/GENE-DB human TR gene sequences. Using the TCRdist pipeline, a later analysis assigned CDR3 sequences along with most-parsimonious VDJ recombination scenarios. In a later analysis, each TCR beta chain was defined by its CDR3 amino acid sequence together with its V-gene family, and reads without a unique V-gene family were excluded. In a later analysis, 500 to 650 highly shared, low-generation-probability nucleotide sequences were removed to address suspected cross-contamination and a sequencing artifact. A later analysis calculated a clonal expansion index for each public chain from normalized within-repertoire ranks of inferred template counts. A later analysis computed generation probabilities with a VDJ recombination model fitted to out-of-frame rearrangements, and checked the results against IGoR. In a later analysis, TCR-TCR, TCR-HLA and TCR-CMV co-occurrence was scored with hypergeometric tests, and a repertoire-size bias correction was applied to TCR pairs. A later analysis estimated false discovery rates by permuting HLA or CMV assignments 20 times. In a later analysis, co-occurring TCRs were grouped using DBSCAN, with TCRdist sequence similarity added in when clustering inside HLA-allele-positive subsets. Repertoires with fewer than 30,000 or more than 120,000 public chains were left out of co-occurrence clustering, as were about five repertoires with anomalous nucleotide sharing. TCRdb holds this immuneACCESS table with in-frame rearrangements only. Some clones are missing; in checked studies, unresolved V genes explain under half, and the rest has no known cause. V and J calls plus clone size are reproduced from that table; the DNA served to infer D and trimming. Recorded for this sample are 250,000 to 350,000 clones; 80% to 90% of them occurred a single time. The ten largest clonotypes hold almost 4% of the sample.

As concerns this clone: The antigen it binds to is not known. The sample holds no much larger clone one base away, and base qualities are not on file.

CDR1 and CDR2, looked up from the germline V gene (reference sequence), are SEHNR and FQNEAQ. The CDR3 runs 16 residues from the cysteine to the phenylalanine. This entry keeps only the CDR3 DNA: 48 bases, framed from base 1. The cohort consisted of approximately 670 healthy bone marrow donors. Cohort members were all nominally healthy when sampled, although unrecorded immune exposures were likely present. The donor was CMV seropositive and belonged to the group of around 300 seropositive cohort members. A peripheral blood sample was provided by each donor, and peripheral blood mononuclear cells were used for TCR beta sequencing. Genomic DNA was extracted from the blood cell samples with the Qiagen DNeasy Blood Extraction Kit.

The chain couples TRBV7-9 to TRBJ2-5; perhaps TRBD2 is the D gene, with 6 bases matching. The DNA end is a closer match to TRBJ2-7, so the J assignment may be wrong. The clonotype was recovered from a middle-aged man in good health and CMV-seropositive. The sample comprised PBMCs. The nucleotide sequence reads as follows: TGTGCCAGCAGCTTAGTTTCGGCTAGCGTCGCGTACGAGCAGTACTTC. Translated, this gives CASSLVSASVAYEQYF.